Sequencing of this T cell receptor (beta chain) was carried out in a study of T cells after yellow fever vaccination. Overall study: In the case of low-cell-number fractions, SMART-Seq v4 Ultra Low Input was used for preparation.

Trimming stripped 0 bases from V and 5 bases from J, with 16 bases between. The CDR3 is 16 residues long. CDR1 and CDR2 from the germline V gene are MGHRA and YSYEKL. This clonotype appeared many times. The antigen remains undetermined. In TCRdb, the 5' RACE reads were re-called with MiXCR into one record per CDR3 protein. The sample contains about 310,000 distinct CDR3 sequences, around 3.9% of which appear only once. Study-wide points: The booster response re-showed most primary clones: roughly 97% CD4, roughly 91% CD8. Bulk-population clonotypes that are abundant could appear as contaminants in FACS-sorted repertoires.

This chain links TRBV4-1 with TRBJ1-1; D is perhaps TRBD1 (5 bases). The sequence was collected from a man aged 18 to 29 who received the YFV17D yellow fever vaccine. Material: PBMCs, obtained on the day of the yellow fever booster vaccination. CDR3 amino acids: CASSQEGSLWGTEAFF. CDR3 DNA: TGCGCCAGCAGCCAAGAAGGGAGCCTTTGGGGGACTGAAGCTTTCTTT.